This T cell receptor (beta chain) was obtained from a study of STAT5B mutations in CD4+ large granular lymphocyte leukemia. General study results and limits: Main leukemic clonotypes were patient-specific, but more than 20% appeared at low frequency elsewhere.

Remarks on this clone: The target antigen is unknown.

The method was immunoSEQ multiplex PCR; TCRdb's version includes in-frame clones alone and lacks a portion of them. The repertoire holds around 50,000 clones, 80% to 85% seen once, with 0.3% to 0.4% in the top ten. The sample taken for sequencing was CD4+ T cells from blood buffy coats. The source is a human donor in good health.

The CDR3 nucleotides read TGTGCCAGCAGTTACCACAGAACGGAAGGTGATGAAAAACTGTTTTTT. The encoded protein is CASSYHRTEGDEKLFF. The genes are TRBV6-5 and TRBJ1-4; D is undetermined. This CDR3 has 16 amino acids. Trimming stripped 2 bases from V and 6 bases from J, with 16 bases between. Per germline, CDR1 MNHEY and CDR2 SVGAGI.